These 6 T cell receptor beta chains share one sample of origin, sequenced in a study of blood T cell repertoires in COVID-19. Here immunoSEQ multiplex PCR was the method, and the copy in TCRdb shows in-frame clones only, minus some. The sample carries approximately 140,000 clones, 79% recorded once. The specimen was peripheral blood. Every receptor here comes from a man in his sixties with acute or convalescent COVID-19.

The chain joins TRBV28 to TRBJ2-1, with 8 bases matching TRBD2. The CDR3 spans 15 residues. Germline-derived CDR1 and CDR2 are MDHEN and SYDVKM. V lost 6 bases and J lost 4; bases outside the gene matches: 8. The CDR3 here is CASSSGGPLYNEQFF. Written as DNA, the CDR3 is TGTGCCAGCAGCTCGGGGGGGCCTTTGTACAATGAGCAGTTCTTC.

V gene TRBV4-1 combines with J gene TRBJ2-2; D is undetermined. The CDR3 has 18 amino acids. V lost 0 bases to trimming and J lost 4 bases, with 18 bases between them. Germline values: CDR1 MGHRA, CDR2 YSYEKL. CDR3 DNA: TGCGCCAGCAGCCAAGAAAAATTACGGTTCGGTTCCACCGGGGAGCTGTTTTTT. It translates to CASSQEKLRFGSTGELFF.

For this clone: At the DNA level, this CDR3 is encoded by other sequences in the same sample as well. The V and J genes are TRBV28 and TRBJ2-3; D is ambiguous. The CDR3 length is 13 residues. Germline V gene lookup returns CDR1 MDHEN and CDR2 SYDVKM. V was shortened by 1 base and J by 1 base, with 3 bases between the two germline ends. The CDR3, as DNA: TGTGCCAGCAGTTTATCGGGCACAGATACGCAGTATTTT. Its translation: CASSLSGTDTQYF. Full variable domain (remainder filled in from reference TRBV28 and TRBJ2-3): DVKVTQSSRYLVKRTGEKVFLECVQDMDHENMFWYRQDPGLGLRLIYFSYDVKMKEKGDIPEGYSVSREKKERFSLILESASTNQTSMYLCASSLSGTDTQYFGPGTRLTVL.

This sequence joins TRBV24-1 and TRBJ2-3; possible D gene TRBD1, 6 bases. Per germline, CDR1 KGHDR and CDR2 SFDVKD. The CDR3 spans 14 residues. Between the trimmed V and J ends, which lost 4 bases and 2 bases, there was a span of 9 bases. CDR3 nucleotide sequence: TGTGCCACCAGTGACCACAGGGTCACAGATACGCAGTATTTT. It encodes CATSDHRVTDTQYF.

J is TRBJ2-7 and V is TRBV7-2; 9 bases line up with TRBD2. Germline CDR1 is SGHTA and CDR2 is FQGNSA. CDR3 length: 15 residues. The ends lost 5 bases at V and 5 bases at J; junction bases unmatched: 10. The CDR3 region has the DNA TGTGCCAGCAGCCCGCGGGGGGGGCGCTTCCACGAGCAGTACTTC. It translates to CASSPRGGRFHEQYF. Full variable domain (missing parts from reference TRBV7-2 and TRBJ2-7): GAGVSQSPSNKVTEKGKDVELRCDPISGHTALYWYRQSLGQGLEFLIYFQGNSAPDKSGLPSDRFSAERTGGSVSTLTIQRTQQEDSAVYLCASSPRGGRFHEQYFGPGTRLTVT.

This clone was counted between two and nine times. The chain links TRBV28 to TRBJ1-2; TRBD1 aligns across 9 bases. Per the germline V gene, CDR1 is MDHEN and CDR2 is SYDVKM. The CDR3 spans 17 residues. V trimming: 2 bases; J trimming: 8 bases; junction bases outside the gene matches: 15. The CDR3 spells CASSLTGTGFRLEGYTF. The CDR3 DNA is TGTGCCAGCAGTTTAACCGGGACAGGGTTCCGTCTAGAGGGCTACACCTTC.